This T cell receptor beta chain appears in the sequencing data of a study of beta chain features in type 1 diabetes. In the study overall: Nearly 110,000,000 sorted cells were examined across all samples.

CDR1 is SGDLS and CDR2 is YYNGEE in the germline V gene. V lost 4 bases and J 0 bases, leaving 16 bases between the germline ends. The CDR3 length is 16 residues. Expressed TCRB transcripts were sequenced because the entire RNA isolate underwent reverse transcription. Naive, central memory and regulatory T cell samples came to a mean of approximately 3.57 million reads. Clones were read by immunoSEQ multiplex PCR, and TCRdb kept only the in-frame ones, dropping some. The data contain 40,000 to 45,000 clones, more than 40% of them singletons. The receptor was derived from a young woman in good health. Sequencing used central memory CD4+ T cells from blood. The chain links TRBV9 to TRBJ2-5; tentatively, D is TRBD1 (6 bases). The chain's CDR3 is CASSTQGLGYQETQYF. The CDR3 nucleotides are TGTGCCAGCAGCACACAGGGTCTCGGGTACCAAGAGACCCAGTACTTC.